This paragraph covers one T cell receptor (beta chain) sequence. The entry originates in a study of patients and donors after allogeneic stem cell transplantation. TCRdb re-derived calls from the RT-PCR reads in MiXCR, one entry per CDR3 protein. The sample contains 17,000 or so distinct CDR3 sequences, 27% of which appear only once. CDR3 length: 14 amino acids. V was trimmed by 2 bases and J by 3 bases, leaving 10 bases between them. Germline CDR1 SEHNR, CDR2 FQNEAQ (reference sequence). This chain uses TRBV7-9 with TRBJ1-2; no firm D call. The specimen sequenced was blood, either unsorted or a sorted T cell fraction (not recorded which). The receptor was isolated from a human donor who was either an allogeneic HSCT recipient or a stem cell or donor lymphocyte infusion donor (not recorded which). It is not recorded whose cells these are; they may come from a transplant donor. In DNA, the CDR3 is TGTGCCAGCAGCTTACTATCTCGGGACTATGGCTACACCTTC. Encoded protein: CASSLLSRDYGYTF. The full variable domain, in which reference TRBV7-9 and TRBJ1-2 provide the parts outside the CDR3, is DTGVSQNPRHKITKRGQNVTFRCDPISEHNRLYWYRQTLGQGPEFLTYFQNEAQLEKSRLLSDRFSAERPKGSFSTLEIQRTEQGDSAMYLCASSLLSRDYGYTFGSGTRLTVV.